This T cell receptor (beta chain) was sequenced during a study of a mutant IDH1 vaccine in newly diagnosed glioma. Overall study: Beginning 4-6 weeks after radiotherapy alone, or with temozolomide cycles, vaccination took place. Study-wide points: Immune responses induced by the vaccine were seen in about 93% of patients, spanning multiple MHC alleles.

Comment on this clone: Its cognate antigen is unknown.

Stated time point: week 35, safety follow-up. Each dose of the vaccine consisted of 300 ug of mutant IDH1 20-mer peptide, with topical imiquimod. TCRdb's table, derived via immunoSEQ multiplex PCR, lists solely in-frame clones and lacks some. The sample has 35,000 to 55,000 clones, around 86% seen once. With V trimmed by 0 bases and J by 7 bases, 9 bases remained unmatched. Per the germline V gene, CDR1 is LGHNA and CDR2 is YNFKEQ. This CDR3 contains 16 residues. The chain uses TRBV4-2 and TRBJ2-7, with 10 bases fitting TRBD2. This TCR came from a woman between 35 and 50 years old with glioma. Some clones in this sample may be carry-over from other donors' samples. Sequencing used PBMCs, obtained from a glioma patient whose treatment included an IDH1 peptide vaccine. CDR3 coding DNA: TGTGCCAGCAGCCAAGAAAGGGCTAGCGGGAGCGGTGAGCAGTACTTC. Encoded protein: CASSQERASGSGEQYF.